This TCR beta chain was recorded in a study of T-cell reconstitution after alpha-beta-depleted transplantation in children. V gave up 4 bases and J gave up 0 bases, with 14 bases separating them. CDR1 and CDR2 from the germline V gene are MNHEY and SMNVEV (reference sequence). The CDR3 length is 16 residues. It was with unique molecular identifiers that the TCRbeta library was prepared. Each CDR3 protein gets one entry after TCRdb re-called the PCR reads with MiXCR. The sample holds 83,000 or so distinct CDR3 sequences, roughly 8.3% seen once. This clonotype was counted at least ten times. The chain links TRBV27 to TRBJ2-3; D not resolved. This TCR was recovered from a human donor who donated a stem cell graft to a child with congenital amegakaryocytic thrombocytopenia. The material was PBMCs from the stem cell graft donor, obtained from the stem cell graft. CDR3 DNA sequence: TGTGCCAGCAGTTGGGGTGATCGAACTAGCACAGATACGCAGTATTTT. This codes for CASSWGDRTSTDTQYF.